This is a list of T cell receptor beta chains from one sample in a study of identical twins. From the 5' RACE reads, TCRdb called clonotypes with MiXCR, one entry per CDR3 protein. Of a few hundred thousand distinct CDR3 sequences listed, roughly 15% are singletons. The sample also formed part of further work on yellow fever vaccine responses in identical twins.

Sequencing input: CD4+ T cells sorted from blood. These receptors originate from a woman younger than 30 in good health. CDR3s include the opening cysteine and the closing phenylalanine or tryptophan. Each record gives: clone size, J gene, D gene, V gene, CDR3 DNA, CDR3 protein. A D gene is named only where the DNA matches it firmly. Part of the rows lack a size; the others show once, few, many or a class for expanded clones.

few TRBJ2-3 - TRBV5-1 TGCGCCAGCAGCTTTGATCTGGGGGCAGACACAGATACGCAGTATTTT CASSFDLGADTDTQYF
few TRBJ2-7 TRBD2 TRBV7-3 TGTGCCAGCAGGGGCTCGGGAGGGGAGCAGTACTTC CASRGSGGEQYF
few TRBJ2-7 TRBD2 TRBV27 TGTGCCAGCAGCCGGACTAGCGGGAGCCCCTTCGAGCAGTACTTC CASSRTSGSPFEQYF
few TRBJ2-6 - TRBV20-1 TGCAGTGCTAGTTCCTCTGGGGCCAACGTCCTGACTTTC CSASSSGANVLTF
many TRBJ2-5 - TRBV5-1 TGCGCCAGCAGCTTGCAAGGGTTCGGCGAGACCCAGTACTTC CASSLQGFGETQYF
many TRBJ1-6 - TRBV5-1 TGCGCCAGCAGCCTTGCGGCTGGGGTCAATTCACCCCTCCACTTT CASSLAAGVNSPLHF
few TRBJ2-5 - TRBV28 TGTGCCAGCAGTTTAGCCGGGGCCCCGTTGGAGACCCAGTACTTC CASSLAGAPLETQYF
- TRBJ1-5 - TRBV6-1 TGTGCCAGCAGTGAAGTTTCTTTGGGGCAGGAATATCAGCCCCAGCATTTT CASSEVSLGQEYQPQHF
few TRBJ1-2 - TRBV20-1 TGCAGTGCTATAGGCCCAGCCTATGGCTACACCTTC CSAIGPAYGYTF
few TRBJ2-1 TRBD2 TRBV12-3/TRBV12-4 TGTGCCAGCAGGCTAGCGGGGGGCCCTCAAAGGGACGGGCAGTTCTTC CASRLAGGPQRDGQFF
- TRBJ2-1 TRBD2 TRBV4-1 TGCGCCAGCAGCCAAGAGGCTAGCGGGTACGACAATGAGCAGTTCTTC CASSQEASGYDNEQFF
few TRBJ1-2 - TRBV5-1 TGCGCCAGCAGCTTGGCCCCCCACTATGGCTACACCTTC CASSLAPHYGYTF
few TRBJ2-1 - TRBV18 TGTGCCAGCTCACCCAGACTAGAAAGCTCCTACAATGAGCAGTTCTTC CASSPRLESSYNEQFF
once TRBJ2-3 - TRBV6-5 TGTGCCAGCAGTCCTGCATTGGATACGCAGTATTTT CASSPALDTQYF
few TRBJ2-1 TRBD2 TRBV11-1 TGTGCCAGCAGCTTTGGACTAGCGGGAGGTCGTGAGCAGTTCTTC CASSFGLAGGREQFF
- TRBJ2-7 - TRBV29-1 TGCAGCGTTGAAGATCGGGTAGCCCGGGAATCCTACGAGCAGTACTTC CSVEDRVARESYEQYF
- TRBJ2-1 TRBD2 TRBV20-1 TGCAGTGCTAGAAGGCTAGCGGGAGGCAGGCTTGGTTCCTACAATGAGCAGTTCTTC CSARRLAGGRLGSYNEQFF
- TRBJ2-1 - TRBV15 TGTGCCACCAGCAGGGCCCTATCCGGCAATGAGCAGTTCTTC CATSRALSGNEQFF
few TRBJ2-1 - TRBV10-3 TGTGCCATCAGTGATCTCGCGGGTCAGGATGAGCAGTTCTTC CAISDLAGQDEQFF
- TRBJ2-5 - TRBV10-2 TGCGCCAGCAGGGGTAGCTGGACACCGGGGGAGACCCAGTACTTC CASRGSWTPGETQYF
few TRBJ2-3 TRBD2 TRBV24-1 TGTGCCACCAGTGATTCGACCGCTATTAGCGGGGGCGGCACAGATACGCAGTATTTT CATSDSTAISGGGTDTQYF
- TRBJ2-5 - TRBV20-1 TGCAGTGCTAGAGAGAGACAAGAGACCCAGTACTTC CSARERQETQYF
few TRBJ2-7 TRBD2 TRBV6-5 TGTGCCAGCAGTTACTCCGCCGCAGCGGGAGCCCACGAGCAGTACTTC CASSYSAAAGAHEQYF
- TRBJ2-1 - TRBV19 TGTGCCAGTAGTATAGCGGAGGGGTGGGGTCGCGATGAGCAGTTCTTC CASSIAEGWGRDEQFF
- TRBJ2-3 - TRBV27 TGTGCCAGCAGTTTCAAAGGGTACGCAGATACGCAGTATTTT CASSFKGYADTQYF
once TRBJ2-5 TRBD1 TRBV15 TGTGCCACGAGACAGGGGACAGAGACCCAGTACTTC CATRQGTETQYF
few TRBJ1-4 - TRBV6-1 TGTGCCAGCAGTCAAGGGATGGGTAATGAAAAACTGTTTTTT CASSQGMGNEKLFF
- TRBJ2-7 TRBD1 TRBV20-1 TGCAGTGCTAGATCGGTGGGACAGGGTCCCTACGAGCAGTACTTC CSARSVGQGPYEQYF
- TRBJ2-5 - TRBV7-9 TGTGCCAGCAGCTTAGCCCCAGAAGAGACCCAGTACTTC CASSLAPEETQYF
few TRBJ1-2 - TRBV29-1 TGCAGCGTTCTTTCGGGGGACTATGGCTACACCTTC CSVLSGDYGYTF
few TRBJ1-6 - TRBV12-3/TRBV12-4 TGTGCCAGCAGCCCCACTAGTCGTCTGTCCCTCCACTTT CASSPTSRLSLHF
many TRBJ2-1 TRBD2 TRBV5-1 TGCGCCAGCAGCTCATTTTCCGGGACTAGTATCCACAATGAGCAGTTCTTC CASSSFSGTSIHNEQFF
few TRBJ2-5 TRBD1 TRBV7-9 TGTGCCAGCAGCCGCGGGACAGGGAACCAAGAGACCCAGTACTTC CASSRGTGNQETQYF
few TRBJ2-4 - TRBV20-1 TGCAGTGCTAAGAACTTAGCCAAAAACATTCAGTACTTC CSAKNLAKNIQYF
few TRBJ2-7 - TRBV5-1 TGCGCCAGCAGCGGGGGGGCAGGGGGCTCCTACGAGCAGTACTTC CASSGGAGGSYEQYF
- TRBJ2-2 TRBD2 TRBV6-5 TGTGCCAGCAGTTACCCCAGCGGGAGAAGCACCGGGGAGCTGTTTTTT CASSYPSGRSTGELFF
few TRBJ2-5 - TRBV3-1 TGTGCCAGCAGCCAACCTCCAGTGACCCAGTACTTC CASSQPPVTQYF
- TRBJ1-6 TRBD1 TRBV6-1 TGTGCCAGCAACCAGGGGGCAAGGTCACCCCTCCACTTT CASNQGARSPLHF
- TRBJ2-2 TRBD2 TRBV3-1 TGTGCCAGCAGCCAACGCCCGGGACTAGCGACAGAAGGGTACACCGGGGAGCTGTTTTTT CASSQRPGLATEGYTGELFF
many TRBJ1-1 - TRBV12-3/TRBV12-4 TGTGCCAGCAGTTTAGGTAGGGAAGCTTTCTTT CASSLGREAFF
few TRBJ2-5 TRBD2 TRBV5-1 TGCGCCAGCAGCTTGATAGCTAGCGGTAAAGAGACCCAGTACTTC CASSLIASGKETQYF
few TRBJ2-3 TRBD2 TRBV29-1 TGCAGCGTTACCACCTTCCAGCGGGAGGGCCACTTGGATACGCAGTATTTT CSVTTFQREGHLDTQYF
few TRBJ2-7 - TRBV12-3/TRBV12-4 TGTGCCAGCAGTTCAACCGCGAGTTACGAGCAGTACTTC CASSSTASYEQYF
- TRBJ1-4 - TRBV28 TGTGCTACCAGTCTGCGGGGGACTAATGAAAAACTGTTTTTT CATSLRGTNEKLFF
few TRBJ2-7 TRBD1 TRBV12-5 TGTGCTAGTGGTAATCGGACAGGGGGCTACGAGCAGTACTTC CASGNRTGGYEQYF
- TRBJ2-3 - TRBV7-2 TGTGCCAGCAGTGCGAGGCCATCCGATACGCAGTATTTT CASSARPSDTQYF
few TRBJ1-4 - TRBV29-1 TGCAGCGTTGATTGGGGGGCAGGCGAAAAACTGTTTTTT CSVDWGAGEKLFF
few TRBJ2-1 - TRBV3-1 TGTGCCAGCAGCCAAGGGCTCTTCAAGAGCTCCTACAATGAGCAGTTCTTC CASSQGLFKSSYNEQFF
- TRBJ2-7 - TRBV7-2 TGTGCCAGCAGCTCCGGACATCCCAGACACCCTCTCGACGAGCAGTACTTC CASSSGHPRHPLDEQYF